This T cell receptor (beta chain) originates from a study of regulatory T cells in long-lasting Graves disease. Study outcomes and limitations: Less diverse TCR repertoires were seen in persistent Graves' patients than in newly diagnosed ones.

Arm-PCR of CDR3 regions and iRepertoire HTBI primers were used to build TCR beta libraries. TCRdb re-called the multiplex PCR reads through MiXCR, storing one row per CDR3 protein. The sample records over 650,000 distinct CDR3 sequences, about 30% being singletons. This clonotype was detected only a few times. Its antigen is still unknown. Time point meaning: persistent/refractory GD, antithyroid drugs over 5 years with positive TRAb. The TCR library was made from RNA extracted from PBMCs. CDR3 length equals 14 residues. The V gene end was trimmed by 8 bases and the J gene end by 5 bases; junction bases not matched to a gene: 9. Per germline, CDR1 MNHNS and CDR2 SASEGT.

The TCR comes from a female donor with Graves disease. The source material was peripheral blood mononuclear cells (PBMCs), sampled when the disease was refractory, from a patient treated with antithyroid drugs. The chain employs TRBV6-1 and TRBJ2-7; 10 nucleotides match TRBD1. The CDR3 sequence: CASGGDRGGHEQYF. The CDR3 DNA sequence: TGTGCCAGCGGAGGGGACAGGGGAGGCCACGAGCAGTACTTC.